This T cell receptor beta chain stems from a study of cytomegalovirus exposure and HLA in healthy donors. The CDR3 spans 14 residues. The V gene lost 0 bases and the J gene lost 6 bases, with 12 bases spanning the gap. Germline V gene sequence: CDR1 SGHDN, CDR2 FVKESK. Remarks on this clone: The antigen is not known.

In the PCR, 60 Vbeta and 13 Jbeta primers were used. Measured with immunoSEQ multiplex PCR; TCRdb has only the in-frame clones, and not every one. The table shows roughly 74,000 clones, with around 81% occurring only once. Study-level points and caveats: Sequencing likely generated an artifact that appeared as a cluster of highly shared sequence variants.

The gene calls are TRBV14 and TRBJ2-7; unclear D gene. Sample: PBMCs. This clonotype was sampled from a man between 40 and 49 years old in good health and CMV-seronegative. CDR3 in amino acids: CASSQDDWPFEQYF. CDR3 coding DNA: TGTGCCAGCAGCCAAGACGACTGGCCCTTCGAGCAGTACTTC.